Detailed here is one T cell receptor (beta chain). The target antigen is unknown. The data originate from a study of human versus mouse CDR3 diversity and MHC coevolution. Assay used: immunoSEQ multiplex PCR; TCRdb lists only in-frame clones, some missing. The sample holds about 83,000 clones, around 92% seen once. V was shortened by 1 base and J by 2 bases, with 3 bases between the two germline ends. Germline V gene data show CDR1 as SGHTA and CDR2 as FQGNSA. The CDR3 is 12 amino acids. The study, taken as a whole, reports: On average, humans showed more CDR3 deletions and insertions than mice. Among all groups, most of the three human donors showed least clonal inequality.

This receptor was obtained from a person aged 30 to 70 in good health. The V gene is TRBV7-2, the J gene TRBJ2-7, with D hard to call. The sample comprised naive CD4+ T cells from blood. Subset noted: CD45RO-negative CD62L-positive naive CD4 T cells. The CDR3 DNA follows: TGTGCCAGCAGCTTAGTCGCCTACGAGCAGTACTTC. Amino acid sequence: CASSLVAYEQYF.